This passage covers 5 T cell receptor beta chains from one sample sequenced in a study of cytomegalovirus exposure and HLA in healthy donors. A multiplex PCR was run with 60 Vbeta primers and 13 Jbeta primers. Sequencing used immunoSEQ multiplex PCR; TCRdb keeps in-frame clones, though not all of them. Of 250,000 to 350,000 clones listed, roughly 80% are singletons. What was sequenced was PBMCs. The receptors were sampled from a girl aged 2 to 9 in good health and CMV-seronegative.

The chain employs TRBV6-5 and TRBJ2-7; 9 bases map to TRBD2. Trimming cost V 6 bases and J 0 bases; bases outside gene matches: 3. Germline V lookup: CDR1 MNHEY, CDR2 SVGAGI. The length of the CDR3 is 14 residues. The CDR3 region is CASSSSGTSYEQYF. The DNA of the CDR3 is TGTGCCAGCAGCTCTAGCGGGACCTCCTACGAGCAGTACTTC.

The gene calls are TRBV6-1 and TRBJ2-5; D is ambiguous. The length of the CDR3 is 11 residues. Germline lookup yields CDR1 MNHNS and CDR2 SASEGT. V was pared by 8 bases and J by 5 bases, with 9 bases between. CDR3 sequence: CASPADETQYF. CDR3 DNA sequence: TGTGCCAGCCCCGCGGATGAGACCCAGTACTTC.

V is TRBV9 and J is TRBJ2-7, with 11 bases identical to TRBD1. The junction had 3 bases not matched to a gene; V was cut back by 3 bases and J by 4 bases. CDR1 is SGDLS and CDR2 is YYNGEE in the germline V gene. The CDR3 consists of 14 residues. The CDR3 nucleotides read TGTGCCAGCAGCGCCGGGACAGGGGGATACGAGCAGTACTTC. It codes for CASSAGTGGYEQYF.

The rearrangement joins TRBV4-2 to TRBJ1-1; the match to TRBD1 covers 8 bases. Germline CDR1 is LGHNA and CDR2 is YNFKEQ. This CDR3 has 15 amino acids. V dropped 3 bases and J dropped 4; count of bases not matched to a gene: 7. The CDR3 reads CASSQATGESTEAFF. CDR3 bases: TGTGCCAGCAGCCAGGCGACAGGGGAGAGCACTGAAGCTTTCTTT.

V and J are TRBV11-2 and TRBJ2-7; 8 nucleotides align to TRBD2. J was trimmed by 3 bases and V by 4 bases; bases with no gene match: 14. This CDR3 contains 17 residues. In germline, CDR1 is SGHAT, CDR2 FQNNGV. This chain's CDR3 is CASSSRGVLTHHYEQYF. The CDR3 DNA reads as TGTGCCAGCAGCTCGCGGGGGGTCCTGACCCATCACTACGAGCAGTACTTC.